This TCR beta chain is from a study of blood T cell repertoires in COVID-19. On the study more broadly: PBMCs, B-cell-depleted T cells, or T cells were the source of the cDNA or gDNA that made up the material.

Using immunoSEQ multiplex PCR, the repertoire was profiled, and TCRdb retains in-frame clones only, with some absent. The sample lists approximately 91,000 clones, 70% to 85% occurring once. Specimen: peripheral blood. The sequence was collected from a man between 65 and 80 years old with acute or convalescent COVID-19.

CDR3 region: CASSVTGTSADTQYF. The CDR3 DNA reads as TGTGCCAGCAGCGTCACGGGGACTAGTGCAGATACGCAGTATTTT. The gene calls are TRBV7-9 and TRBJ2-3; 8 nucleotides match TRBD2. CDR1 and CDR2 from the germline V gene are SEHNR and FQNEAQ (reference sequence). V gave up 5 bases and J gave up 4 bases; unmatched junction bases: 8. The CDR3 consists of 15 residues. Using reference TRBV7-9 and TRBJ2-3 for the parts outside the CDR3, the full variable domain is DTGVSQNPRHKITKRGQNVTFRCDPISEHNRLYWYRQTLGQGPEFLTYFQNEAQLEKSRLLSDRFSAERPKGSFSTLEIQRTEQGDSAMYLCASSVTGTSADTQYFGPGTRLTVL.